This T cell receptor (beta chain) was sequenced for a study of T cell repertoires in cytomegalovirus infection. Study details: CMV epitopes, recently identified HLA-C-restricted and well-studied HLA-B-restricted, were used. Matching HLA type, along with CMV infection, was indicated by public TCR beta signatures. Findings and caveats of the study: Clonotypes of TCR beta that were HLA-C-restricted and CMV-specific dominated the ex vivo response.

One entry per CDR3 protein results from TCRdb running MiXCR on the reads. The sample lists approximately 910,000 distinct CDR3 sequences, more than 25% occurring once. This clonotype has only one observation. Its specificity is not known. The V gene lost 0 bases and the J gene lost 9 bases, with 12 bases spanning the gap. Germline assignment: CDR1 MNHEY and CDR2 SVGAGI. This CDR3 contains 14 residues. The specimen was cultured CD8+ T cells from PBMCs, collected from culture after CMV antigen stimulation. This sequence originates from a human donor in good health (CMV status not recorded). Some clones in this sample may be carry-over from other donors' samples. The chain combines TRBV6-5 with TRBJ2-1, with D tentatively TRBD2 (5 bases). The CDR3 is CASSYSIGVSEQFF. In nucleotides, the CDR3 is TGTGCCAGCAGTTACTCGATCGGGGTGAGTGAGCAGTTCTTC.